The next 2 T cell receptor beta chains were all read from a single sample in a study of T cells after yellow fever vaccination. MiXCR was run by TCRdb on the 5' RACE reads, yielding one entry per CDR3 protein. This sample has approximately 550,000 distinct CDR3 sequences, with around an eighth found just once. Sequences were derived from PBMCs, sampled on the day of the yellow fever booster vaccination. These TCRs come from a man under 40 who received the YFV17D yellow fever vaccine.

The J gene is TRBJ2-1, the V gene TRBV9; 9 bases are a match to TRBD2. J lost 3 bases, V lost 0 bases, and 10 bases had no gene match. The CDR3 runs to 18 residues. The germline gives CDR1 SGDLS, CDR2 YYNGEE. The CDR3 reads CASSVAASGTNFYNEQFF. CDR3 coding DNA: TGTGCCAGCAGCGTAGCGGCTAGCGGGACCAATTTCTACAATGAGCAGTTCTTC.

With regard to this clonotype: One end of the junction fails to match germline, which may point to a read error. The J gene is TRBJ1-1, the V gene TRBV5-1, with TRBD1 as a possible D gene (5 bases). Germline lookup yields CDR1 SGHRS and CDR2 YFSETQ. CDR3 length: 14 amino acids. This chain's CDR3 is CASSRDGMNTETFF. The CDR3 coding sequence is TGCGCCAGCAGCCGGGACGGCATGAACACTGAAACTTTCTTT. Using reference TRBV5-1 and TRBJ1-1 for the parts outside the CDR3, the full variable domain is KAGVTQTPRYLIKTRGQQVTLSCSPISGHRSVSWYQQTPGQGLQFLFEYFSETQRNKGNFPGRFSGRQFSNSRSEMNVSTLELGDSALYLCASSRDGMNTETFFGQGTRLTVV.